The 26 T cell receptor beta chains below were found in one sample sequenced in a study of chemoradiotherapy in HPV16-positive cancers. Repertoires were generated with immunoSEQ multiplex PCR, while TCRdb's copy carries only in-frame clones and drops some. Among about 15,000 clones listed, around 90% were seen once. Here the sequenced sample was tumor tissue, taken from a patient who underwent chemoradiotherapy. The receptors were gathered from a human donor with HPV-associated anogenital cancer.

The DNA for the CDR3 is TGTGCCACCGTTCGGGCAGGGTTAGGCACCGGGGAGCTGTTTTTT. It yields the protein CATVRAGLGTGELFF. V gene TRBV28 combines with J gene TRBJ2-2; perhaps TRBD1 as D (5 bases). The CDR3 is 15 amino acids. Trimming took 10 bases from V and 4 from J, leaving 19 bases between them. Germline CDR1 MDHEN, CDR2 SYDVKM. Using reference TRBV28 and TRBJ2-2 for the parts outside the CDR3, the full variable domain is DVKVTQSSRYLVKRTGEKVFLECVQDMDHENMFWYRQDPGLGLRLIYFSYDVKMKEKGDIPEGYSVSREKKERFSLILESASTNQTSMYLCATVRAGLGTGELFFGEGSRLTVL.

This sequence joins TRBV5-4 and TRBJ2-5, with 7 bases identical to TRBD1. From germline, CDR1 is SGHNT and CDR2 YYREEE (reference sequence). The CDR3 totals 13 residues. The J segment lost 3 bases and the V segment lost 4 bases, leaving 3 bases of the junction unmatched. As DNA, the CDR3 is TGTGCCAGCAGCCCCGGACAGGAAGAGACCCAGTACTTC. Translation: CASSPGQEETQYF. The full variable domain, with the rest looked up from reference TRBV5-4 and TRBJ2-5, is ETGVTQSPTHLIKTRGQQVTLRCSSQSGHNTVSWYQQALGQGPQFIFQYYREEENGRGNFPPRFSGLQFPNYSSELNVNALELDDSALYLCASSPGQEETQYFGPGTRLLVL.

The V gene is TRBV18, the J gene TRBJ2-1, with 11 bases identical to TRBD2. Trimming at V came to 3 bases and at J to 7 bases, leaving 8 bases not matched to a gene. Germline lookup yields CDR1 KGHSH and CDR2 LQKENI. The CDR3 has 16 amino acids. The CDR3 nucleotides are TGTGCCAGCTCACCTTTTGGGACTAGCGGACTTAATGAGCAGTTCTTC. It specifies CASSPFGTSGLNEQFF.

The V gene is TRBV15, the J gene TRBJ1-3; D call uncertain. This CDR3 spans 16 amino acids. Deletions cut 0 bases from V and 3 bases from J, with 12 bases between. CDR1 is LNHNV and CDR2 is YYDKDF in the germline V gene (reference sequence). This chain's CDR3 is CATSRDPLSVGNTIYF. The DNA of the CDR3 is TGTGCCACCAGCAGAGACCCCCTCTCCGTTGGAAACACCATATATTTT.

The V and J genes are TRBV28 and TRBJ1-2; TRBD1 might be the D (5 bases). Germline loops: CDR1 MDHEN, CDR2 SYDVKM. The CDR3 covers 17 residues. Between the trimmed V and J ends, which lost 6 bases and 5 bases, there was a span of 25 bases. CDR3 in amino acids: CASRGDSLKGGRYGYTF. The CDR3 region has the DNA TGTGCCAGCAGGGGGGACTCCTTAAAGGGAGGAAGATATGGCTACACCTTC.

J is TRBJ1-2 and V is TRBV10-3; weak D call: TRBD1 (6 bases). The CDR3 covers 15 residues. Germline V gene data show CDR1 as ENHRY and CDR2 as SYGVKD. V was cut by 5 bases and J by 6 bases, with 19 bases left in between. The CDR3 DNA reads TGTGCCATCAGTCTCACAGGGTCCTTAGTTGATGGCTACACCTTC. This gives the protein CAISLTGSLVDGYTF.

The chain carries TRBV12-5 and TRBJ2-2, with 8 bases lining up with TRBD2. After removal of 3 bases from V and 2 bases from J, the junction contained 5 bases not matched to a gene. The length of the CDR3 is 16 residues. Germline assignment: CDR1 LGHNT and CDR2 FRNRAP. The CDR3 nucleotides read TGTGCTAGTGGTTTTACTAGCGGTGAAAACACCGGGGAGCTGTTTTTT. Translating gives CASGFTSGENTGELFF.

V usage is TRBV7-2 and J usage is TRBJ2-5; D uncertain. The germline V gene encodes CDR1 SGHTA and CDR2 FQGNSA. V lost 1 base and J lost 7, with 10 bases in between. The CDR3 contains 13 residues. CDR3 DNA: TGTGCCAGCAGCTTAGGCCCTACCGGGACCCAGTACTTC. This encodes CASSLGPTGTQYF.

The sample holds one count of this clone. This chain links TRBV27 with TRBJ1-4; possibly TRBD1 for D (5 bases). V dropped 3 bases and J dropped 5 bases, with 10 bases sitting between them. The CDR3 is 14 residues long. The germline gives CDR1 MNHEY, CDR2 SMNVEV (reference sequence). The CDR3 sequence is CASSFHDRNEKLFF. CDR3 coding DNA: TGTGCCAGCAGTTTCCACGACAGAAATGAAAAACTGTTTTTT.

This clone was recorded only once. The gene calls are TRBV10-3 and TRBJ2-2, with 8 nucleotides matching TRBD2. This CDR3 comprises 15 residues. The germline gives CDR1 ENHRY, CDR2 SYGVKD. The trim removed 7 bases at V and 5 bases at J, leaving 9 bases unmatched. DNA of the CDR3: TGTGCCATCATGGAACCGGGAGGGAAAACCGGGGAGCTGTTTTTT. Its protein product is CAIMEPGGKTGELFF.

CDR3 nucleotides: TGTGCCAGCAGTGAATGGAGCAATGAGCAGTTCTTC. Its translation is CASSEWSNEQFF. The chain couples TRBV6-1 to TRBJ2-1; D remains ambiguous. Germline CDR1 MNHNS, CDR2 SASEGT. This CDR3 spans 12 amino acids. V dropped 2 bases and J dropped 6 bases, with 5 bases sitting between them.

This sequence joins TRBV6-1 and TRBJ1-6; D is ambiguous. Germline assignment: CDR1 MNHNS and CDR2 SASEGT. The CDR3 runs to 14 residues. V gave up 6 bases and J gave up 6 bases, with 12 bases separating them. The CDR3 coding sequence is TGTGCCAGCAGCCAAAATCCATTTAATTCACCCCTCCACTTT. This sequence encodes CASSQNPFNSPLHF.

This clone was observed once. The rearrangement uses TRBV9 and TRBJ2-5; tentatively, D is TRBD1 (6 bases). The germline gives CDR1 SGDLS, CDR2 YYNGEE. V lost 4 bases to trimming and J lost 5 bases, with 18 bases between them. CDR3 length equals 15 residues. The CDR3 region has the DNA TGTGCCAGCAGCTCAATACAGGGATATCGGGAGACCCAGTACTTC. It specifies CASSSIQGYRETQYF.

Here the CDR3 DNA reads TGTGCCAGCAGTCCTAGGGCGGGCACAGATACGCAGTATTTT. It specifies CASSPRAGTDTQYF. The genes are TRBV2 and TRBJ2-3; D remains unclear. The CDR3 totals 14 residues. The V gene lost 5 bases and the J gene lost 1 base, with 10 bases spanning the gap. Germline CDR1 SNHLY, CDR2 FYNNEI.

The chain couples TRBV18 to TRBJ1-1; 7 bases are shared with TRBD1. The CDR3 is made up of 12 amino acids. Germline V CDR1 and CDR2: KGHSH, LQKENI. V dropped 4 bases and J dropped 7; count of bases not matched to a gene: 3. The CDR3 DNA reads as TGTGCCAGCTCACGGGACAGCGGTGAAGCTTTCTTT. Amino acid sequence: CASSRDSGEAFF.

The V and J genes are TRBV9 and TRBJ2-7; D is ambiguous. V lost 7 bases and J 0 bases, leaving 14 bases between the germline ends. CDR1 is SGDLS and CDR2 is YYNGEE in the germline V gene. The CDR3 spans 14 residues. CDR3 nucleotide sequence: TGTGCCAGCTCATATGCGGCCAGCTCCTACGAGCAGTACTTC. Translation gives CASSYAASSYEQYF. The full variable domain, completed using reference TRBV9 and TRBJ2-7, is DSGVTQTPKHLITATGQRVTLRCSPRSGDLSVYWYQQSLDQGLQFLIQYYNGEERAKGNILERFSAQQFPDLHSELNLSSLELGDSALYFCASSYAASSYEQYFGPGTRLTVT.

The chain is built from TRBV7-9 and TRBJ2-2, with D possibly being TRBD1 (6 bases). The CDR3 consists of 15 residues. Trimming left V 6 bases short and J 5 bases short, with 16 bases between. Germline CDR1 and CDR2: SEHNR and FQNEAQ (reference sequence). In nucleotides, the CDR3 is TGTGCCAGCAGTGACAGGCGGCACTATACCGGGGAGCTGTTTTTT. Encoded protein: CASSDRRHYTGELFF.

The chain employs TRBV4-2 and TRBJ2-5; D not resolved. TRBJ2-7 matches the DNA end more closely, so the J call is doubtful. The CDR3 is made up of 14 amino acids. Germline CDR1 and CDR2: LGHNA and YNFKEQ. As DNA, the CDR3 is TGTGCCAGCAGCCAAGATTCAGGCAGCTACGAGCAGTACTTC. Translation: CASSQDSGSYEQYF.

The V call is TRBV27, the J call TRBJ2-1, with 10 bases identical to TRBD2. Per germline, CDR1 MNHEY and CDR2 SMNVEV (reference sequence). Trimming took 6 bases from V and 6 from J; bases not matched to a gene: 8. The CDR3 extends over 15 amino acids. The CDR3 loop is CASREAGGPSNEQFF. The CDR3 nucleotides read TGTGCCAGCAGAGAAGCGGGAGGGCCCTCCAATGAGCAGTTCTTC.

The chain combines TRBV5-6 with TRBJ1-1; TRBD1 might be the D (5 bases). Germline assignment: CDR1 SGHDT and CDR2 YYEEEE. The germline V and J ends were trimmed by 6 bases and 0 bases, with 9 bases remaining between them. CDR3 length equals 13 residues. CDR3 residues: CASTRGLNTEAFF. The DNA of the CDR3 is TGTGCCAGCACACGGGGCTTGAACACTGAAGCTTTCTTT.

J is TRBJ1-5 and V is TRBV5-6; D is undetermined. CDR3 size: 13 residues. From germline, CDR1 is SGHDT and CDR2 YYEEEE. V dropped 1 base and J dropped 6 bases, with 8 bases sitting between them. In DNA form, the CDR3 reads TGTGCCAGCAGCTTGTTAGGACTTCAGCCCCAGCATTTT. Translation: CASSLLGLQPQHF.

The V and J genes are TRBV11-2 and TRBJ2-1; 8 bases are a match to TRBD2. This CDR3 has 16 amino acids. V trimming: 2 bases; J trimming: 9 bases; junction bases outside the gene matches: 12. CDR1 and CDR2 from the germline V gene are SGHAT and FQNNGV. CDR3 loop: CASSLHGPSGLTEQFF. The CDR3 DNA sequence: TGTGCCAGCAGCTTACATGGGCCTAGCGGGTTAACTGAGCAGTTCTTC.

The V and J genes are TRBV9 and TRBJ2-2, with D possibly matching TRBD2 (6 bases). Germline CDR1 is SGDLS and CDR2 is YYNGEE. The germline V and J ends were trimmed by 4 bases and 5 bases, with 18 bases remaining between them. The CDR3 length is 16 residues. DNA for the CDR3: TGTGCCAGCAGCTCCAATAGCGGCCAAGGGACCGGGGAGCTGTTTTTT. As protein: CASSSNSGQGTGELFF.

This clone appeared a single time. This chain joins TRBV7-9 and TRBJ2-7; D is unclear. Deletions cut 5 bases from V and 3 bases from J, with 8 bases between. CDR3 length: 12 residues. The germline CDR1 and CDR2 sequences are SEHNR and FQNEAQ (reference sequence). In nucleotides, the CDR3 is TGTGCCAGCAGCGCCGGCAGCTACGAGCAGTACTTC. Translation: CASSAGSYEQYF.

The CDR3 sequence: CASSSSGTQEGYTF. The CDR3 DNA follows: TGTGCCAGCAGCTCCTCCGGGACACAGGAAGGCTACACCTTC. V usage is TRBV7-9 and J usage is TRBJ1-2; maybe TRBD1 (6 bases). V gave up 4 bases and J gave up 8 bases, with 17 bases separating them. Germline lookup yields CDR1 SEHNR and CDR2 FQNEAQ (reference sequence). This CDR3 is built from 14 residues. Together with reference TRBV7-9 and TRBJ1-2, the CDR3 gives the full variable domain: DTGVSQNPRHKITKRGQNVTFRCDPISEHNRLYWYRQTLGQGPEFLTYFQNEAQLEKSRLLSDRFSAERPKGSFSTLEIQRTEQGDSAMYLCASSSSGTQEGYTFGSGTRLTVV.

This chain joins TRBV7-9 and TRBJ2-7; D is undetermined. Germline V gives CDR1 SEHNR, CDR2 FQNEAQ (reference sequence). Trimming took 2 bases from V and 4 from J, leaving 6 bases between them. The CDR3 loop spans 12 amino acids. The CDR3, as DNA: TGTGCCAGCAGCTTAAGCGTTTACGAGCAGTACTTC. Its translation: CASSLSVYEQYF.